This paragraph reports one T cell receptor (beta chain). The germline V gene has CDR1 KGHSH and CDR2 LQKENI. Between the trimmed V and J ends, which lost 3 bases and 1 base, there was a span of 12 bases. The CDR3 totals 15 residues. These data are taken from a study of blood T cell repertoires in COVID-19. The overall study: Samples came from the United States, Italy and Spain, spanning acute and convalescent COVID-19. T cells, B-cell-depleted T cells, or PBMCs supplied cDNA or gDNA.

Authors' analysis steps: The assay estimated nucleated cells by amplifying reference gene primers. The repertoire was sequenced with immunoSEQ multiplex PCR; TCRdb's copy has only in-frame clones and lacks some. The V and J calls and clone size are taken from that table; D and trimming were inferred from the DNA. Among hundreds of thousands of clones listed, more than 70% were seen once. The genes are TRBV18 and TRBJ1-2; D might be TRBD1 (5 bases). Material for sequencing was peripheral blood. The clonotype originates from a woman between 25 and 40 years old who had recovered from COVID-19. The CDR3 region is CASSPQTGVNYGYTF. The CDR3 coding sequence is TGTGCCAGCTCACCTCAAACGGGGGTTAACTATGGCTACACCTTC. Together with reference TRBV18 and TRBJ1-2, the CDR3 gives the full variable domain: NAGVMQNPRHLVRRRGQEARLRCSPMKGHSHVYWYRQLPEEGLKFMVYLQKENIIDESGMPKERFSAEFPKEGPSILRIQQVVRGDSAAYFCASSPQTGVNYGYTFGSGTRLTVV.